One sample yielded the 9 T cell receptor beta chains listed below, sequenced in a study of T cell repertoires in cytomegalovirus infection. These TCRs' antigens remain unknown. TCRdb re-analysed the reads in MiXCR, keeping a single row per CDR3 protein. This table has some 320,000 distinct CDR3 sequences, 25% to 30% appearing once. This material consisted of cultured PBMCs, taken from culture after CMV antigen stimulation. These receptors came from a human donor in good health (CMV status not recorded). Some clones in this sample may be carry-over from other donors' samples.

The V call is TRBV2, the J call TRBJ1-2, with TRBD1 matching over 8 bases. This CDR3 spans 15 amino acids. V shed 6 bases and J 0 bases; nucleotides not matched to a gene: 6. Per germline, CDR1 SNHLY and CDR2 FYNNEI. The CDR3 protein is CASSLRTGTNYGYTF. Written as DNA, the CDR3 is TGTGCCAGCAGCCTCAGGACAGGGACTAACTATGGCTACACCTTC.

This clonotype was recorded at least ten times. This sequence joins TRBV7-2 and TRBJ1-4, with D hard to call. Germline V CDR1 and CDR2: SGHTA, FQGNSA. The CDR3 is 15 amino acids. Trimming took off 1 base at V and 5 bases at J, with 11 bases between the two ends. The chain's CDR3 is CASSLVAGPNEKLFF. The CDR3 coding sequence is TGTGCCAGCAGCTTAGTGGCAGGTCCGAATGAAAAACTGTTTTTT.

The chain uses TRBV10-3 and TRBJ1-2; TRBD1 matches at 7 bases. The V and J ends lost 5 bases and 7 bases, in that order; junction bases with no gene match: 4. The CDR3 consists of 12 residues. CDR1 ENHRY and CDR2 SYGVKD come from the germline V gene. CDR3 nucleotides: TGTGCCATCAGTTATGACAGGGTTGGCTACACCTTC. Its translation is CAISYDRVGYTF.

This rearrangement joins TRBV2 to TRBJ1-5; D gene unclear. CDR3 size: 15 residues. V lost 1 base to trimming and J lost 0 bases, with 7 bases between them. Germline values: CDR1 SNHLY, CDR2 FYNNEI. The CDR3 DNA reads as TGTGCCAGCAGTGAAGGGGGAACTAGCAATCAGCCCCAGCATTTT. Translation gives CASSEGGTSNQPQHF. The full variable domain, its missing parts supplied by reference TRBV2 and TRBJ1-5, is EPEVTQTPSHQVTQMGQEVILRCVPISNHLYFYWYRQILGQKVEFLVSFYNNEISEKSEIFDDQFSVERPDGSNFTLKIRSTKLEDSAMYFCASSEGGTSNQPQHFGDGTRLSIL.

This clonotype was seen repeatedly, ten times or more. This chain joins TRBV7-2 and TRBJ2-7; 8 bases match TRBD2. The germline V gene encodes CDR1 SGHTA and CDR2 FQGNSA. CDR3 length equals 15 residues. V dropped 5 bases and J dropped 4; count of bases not matched to a gene: 10. CDR3 nucleotides: TGTGCCAGCAGCCCTATTGGAGCGGGGGTATACGAGCAGTACTTC. Amino acid sequence: CASSPIGAGVYEQYF.

Only a few counts were recorded for this clonotype. The chain employs TRBV7-9 and TRBJ1-2; a weak D match, TRBD1 (5 bases). Germline V gene lookup returns CDR1 SEHNR and CDR2 FQNEAQ (reference sequence). There are 14 residues in the CDR3. Here the CDR3 reads CAEDPAQGVLGYTF. DNA for the CDR3: TGTGCAGAAGACCCGGCTCAGGGAGTACTCGGCTACACCTTC. Full variable domain (outside the CDR3, taken from reference TRBV7-9 and TRBJ1-2): DTGVSQNPRHKITKRGQNVTFRCDPISEHNRLYWYRQTLGQGPEFLTYFQNEAQLEKSRLLSDRFSAERPKGSFSTLEIQRTEQGDSAMYLCAEDPAQGVLGYTFGSGTRLTVV.

This clonotype was found a few times. At one end, the junction sequence differs from germline, possibly due to a read error. J is TRBJ2-1 and V is TRBV7-2, with D possibly being TRBD2 (6 bases). The CDR3 is made up of 12 amino acids. Germline V lookup: CDR1 SGHTA, CDR2 FQGNSA. DNA of the CDR3: TGTGCCAGCAGTTTCCTAGGCGGGGAGACGGTCTTC. It yields the protein CASSFLGGETVF.

The genes are TRBV12-3 or TRBV12-4 and TRBJ1-1; maybe TRBD1 (5 bases). Trimming left V 7 bases short and J 8 bases short, with 17 bases between. The CDR3 has 13 residues. The CDR3: CASTPRQGSEAFF. CDR3 in DNA: TGTGCCAGCACCCCCCGTCAGGGCTCCGAAGCTTTCTTT.

This clonotype was detected only a few times. This chain links TRBV10-3 with TRBJ1-1; D gene unclear. The germline V gene encodes CDR1 ENHRY and CDR2 SYGVKD. Trimming left V 4 bases short and J 4 bases short, with 7 bases between. This CDR3 region has 12 residues. The CDR3 DNA sequence: TGTGCCATCAGTGTGATGGGCACTGAAGCTTTCTTT. Protein: CAISVMGTEAFF.